Listed below are T cell receptor beta chains from one sample, sequenced in a study of chemoradiotherapy in HPV16-positive cancers. The repertoire was sequenced with immunoSEQ multiplex PCR; TCRdb's copy has only in-frame clones and lacks some. The table shows around 7,200 clones, with around 77% occurring only once. This material was collected from a patient who underwent chemoradiotherapy. The receptors here all came from a human donor with HPV-associated anogenital cancer. The CDR3 runs from the conserved cysteine through the conserved F or W. D genes are given only for firm matches. Expanded clones are given a class, and other clones once, few, many or no size at all.

length: 19
V: TRBV27
size: few
D: .
J: TRBJ1-6
CDR3: CASKHIGVQTSSYNSPLHF
DNA: TGTGCCAGCAAACACATAGGGGTACAAACTTCCTCCTATAATTCACCCCTCCACTTT

length: 13
V: TRBV19
size: .
D: TRBD1
J: TRBJ1-2
CDR3: CASSDRGDYDYTF
DNA: TGTGCCAGTAGCGACAGGGGCGACTATGACTACACCTTC

length: 15
V: TRBV7-2
size: .
D: TRBD1
J: TRBJ2-5
CDR3: CASSSRDRERETQYF
DNA: TGTGCCAGCAGCTCCCGGGACAGGGAGCGAGAGACCCAGTACTTC

length: 17
V: TRBV30
size: .
D: TRBD1
J: TRBJ1-4
CDR3: CAWSRGQAKRSAEKLFF
DNA: TGTGCCTGGAGTAGGGGACAGGCCAAAAGGTCGGCGGAAAAACTGTTTTTT

length: 14
V: TRBV9
size: .
D: .
J: TRBJ1-6
CDR3: CASSVGPSNSPLHF
DNA: TGTGCCAGCAGCGTAGGACCCTCTAATTCACCCCTCCACTTT

length: 17
V: TRBV27
size: .
D: TRBD2
J: TRBJ2-3
CDR3: CASSFFSGGAGTDTQYF
DNA: TGTGCCAGCAGTTTTTTTAGCGGGGGGGCAGGGACAGATACGCAGTATTTT

length: 15
V: TRBV11-2
size: .
D: .
J: TRBJ2-3
CDR3: CASSYLPGGQDTQYF
DNA: TGTGCCAGCTCTTACCTTCCCGGGGGGCAAGATACGCAGTATTTT

length: 14
V: TRBV18
size: .
D: TRBD2
J: TRBJ2-3
CDR3: CASRTSGITDTQYF
DNA: TGTGCCAGTAGGACTAGCGGTATCACAGATACGCAGTATTTT

length: 17
V: TRBV7-2
size: .
D: TRBD1
J: TRBJ1-2
CDR3: CASSFALPGQGIYGYTF
DNA: TGTGCCAGCAGCTTTGCTCTTCCGGGACAGGGAATATATGGCTACACCTTC

length: 14
V: TRBV6-6
size: few
D: TRBD1
J: TRBJ2-7
CDR3: CASELTGGTYEQYF
DNA: TGTGCCAGCGAACTAACAGGGGGAACCTACGAGCAGTACTTC

length: 14
V: TRBV18
size: few
D: .
J: TRBJ1-1
CDR3: CASSPPNPGERAFF
DNA: TGTGCCAGCTCACCACCGAACCCAGGGGAGAGAGCTTTCTTT

length: 16
V: TRBV6-5
size: .
D: TRBD1
J: TRBJ1-2
CDR3: CASSYGPWTGGYGYTF
DNA: TGTGCCAGCAGTTACGGACCTTGGACAGGAGGCTATGGCTACACCTTC

length: 15
V: TRBV7-2
size: .
D: .
J: TRBJ2-5
CDR3: CASSLGARRQETQYF
DNA: TGTGCCAGCAGCTTAGGGGCCAGGAGGCAAGAGACCCAGTACTTC

length: 16
V: TRBV9
size: .
D: .
J: TRBJ2-3
CDR3: CASSVEGGGGTDTQYF
DNA: TGTGCCAGCAGCGTAGAGGGGGGGGGCGGCACAGATACGCAGTATTTT

length: 17
V: TRBV2
size: .
D: .
J: TRBJ1-4
CDR3: CASTKGGFPATNEKLFF
DNA: TGTGCCAGCACCAAAGGGGGGTTCCCTGCAACTAATGAAAAACTGTTTTTT

length: 11
V: TRBV25-1
size: .
D: .
J: TRBJ2-7
CDR3: CASLDGSEQYF
DNA: TGTGCCAGCCTGGATGGGTCCGAGCAGTACTTC

length: 14
V: TRBV5-1
size: .
D: TRBD2
J: TRBJ2-5
CDR3: CASSLLGGSETQYF
DNA: TGCGCCAGCAGCTTGTTGGGGGGGTCTGAGACCCAGTACTTC

length: 15
V: TRBV19
size: .
D: .
J: TRBJ1-5
CDR3: CASQTGTWSNQPQHF
DNA: TGTGCCAGCCAAACCGGGACTTGGAGCAATCAGCCCCAGCATTTT

length: 10
V: TRBV5-1
size: .
D: .
J: TRBJ2-7
CDR3: CASPSREQYF
DNA: TGCGCCAGCCCATCCCGCGAGCAGTACTTC

length: 15
V: TRBV5-1
size: .
D: .
J: TRBJ1-2
CDR3: CASSPAQAGDYGYTF
DNA: TGCGCCAGCAGCCCGGCCCAGGCAGGAGACTATGGCTACACCTTC

length: 16
V: TRBV10-3
size: once
D: TRBD2
J: TRBJ2-3
CDR3: CAISARTSGGGDTQYF
DNA: TGTGCCATCAGTGCCCGGACTAGCGGGGGTGGAGATACGCAGTATTTT

length: 15
V: TRBV10-2
size: hyperexpanded
D: TRBD1
J: TRBJ1-5
CDR3: CASSEAGTANQPQHF
DNA: TGCGCCAGCAGTGAGGCGGGGACAGCTAATCAGCCCCAGCATTTT

length: 15
V: TRBV5-5
size: .
D: .
J: TRBJ1-2
CDR3: CASSPQTGLHYGYTF
DNA: TGTGCCAGCAGCCCTCAGACAGGTCTCCACTATGGCTACACCTTC

length: 16
V: TRBV9
size: .
D: .
J: TRBJ1-6
CDR3: CASSVAGQRANSPLHF
DNA: TGTGCCAGCAGCGTAGCGGGACAAAGGGCTAATTCACCCCTCCACTTT

length: 13
V: TRBV2
size: .
D: .
J: TRBJ1-2
CDR3: CASSGDRNYGYTF
DNA: TGTGCCAGCAGCGGAGACCGAAACTATGGCTACACCTTC

length: 15
V: TRBV5-1
size: .
D: TRBD1
J: TRBJ2-1
CDR3: CASSPNPGTDNEQFF
DNA: TGCGCCAGCAGCCCGAATCCCGGGACAGACAATGAGCAGTTCTTC

length: 16
V: TRBV25-1
size: once
D: .
J: TRBJ1-4
CDR3: CASSAKPRGGMEKLFF
DNA: TGTGCCAGCAGTGCCAAGCCTCGGGGAGGAATGGAAAAACTGTTTTTT

length: 15
V: TRBV27
size: .
D: .
J: TRBJ2-5
CDR3: CATQPRRGFQETQYF
DNA: TGTGCCACCCAACCCCGCAGGGGATTCCAAGAGACCCAGTACTTC

length: 15
V: TRBV10-3
size: once
D: .
J: TRBJ2-1
CDR3: CAISEGQLTYNEQFF
DNA: TGTGCCATCAGTGAGGGGCAGCTAACATACAATGAGCAGTTCTTC

length: 15
V: TRBV28
size: few
D: .
J: TRBJ2-3
CDR3: CASSLPTRITDTQYF
DNA: TGTGCCAGCAGTCTCCCGACAAGAATAACAGATACGCAGTATTTT

length: 14
V: TRBV12-5
size: .
D: TRBD1
J: TRBJ1-1
CDR3: CASGLVGDRAMAFF
DNA: TGTGCTAGTGGTTTGGTAGGGGACAGGGCCATGGCTTTCTTT

length: 14
V: TRBV4-2
size: few
D: .
J: TRBJ1-6
CDR3: CASSQDVGNSPLHF
DNA: TGTGCCAGCAGCCAAGATGTTGGGAATTCACCCCTCCACTTT

length: 15
V: TRBV11-2
size: few
D: .
J: TRBJ1-2
CDR3: CASSSSGRLLGGYTF
DNA: TGTGCCAGCAGCTCATCCGGCAGGTTACTAGGAGGCTACACCTTC

length: 13
V: TRBV7-3
size: few
D: .
J: TRBJ2-5
CDR3: CASSQTGGETQYF
DNA: TGTGCCAGCAGCCAGACTGGGGGAGAGACCCAGTACTTC

length: 13
V: TRBV5-1
size: .
D: .
J: TRBJ1-2
CDR3: CASSLDRRGGYTF
DNA: TGCGCCAGCAGCTTGGACCGCAGGGGAGGCTACACCTTC

length: 15
V: TRBV25-1
size: few
D: .
J: TRBJ1-2
CDR3: CASSPSEWGGYGYTF
DNA: TGTGCCAGCAGTCCCTCGGAGTGGGGAGGCTATGGCTACACCTTC

length: 15
V: TRBV11-2
size: .
D: .
J: TRBJ2-7
CDR3: CASSLSRFGAYEQYF
DNA: TGTGCCAGCAGCTTATCACGATTCGGGGCCTACGAGCAGTACTTC

length: 14
V: TRBV6-5
size: .
D: TRBD2
J: TRBJ2-2
CDR3: CASSRASGTGELFF
DNA: TGTGCCAGCAGTAGGGCTAGCGGCACCGGGGAGCTGTTTTTT

length: 13
V: TRBV7-9
size: .
D: .
J: TRBJ2-5
CDR3: CASSPGARQTQYF
DNA: TGTGCCAGCAGCCCCGGGGCCAGGCAGACCCAGTACTTC

length: 13
V: TRBV9
size: .
D: .
J: TRBJ1-3
CDR3: CASSVSSGNTIYF
DNA: TGTGCCAGCAGCGTGAGCTCTGGAAACACCATATATTTT

length: 13
V: TRBV11-2
size: .
D: .
J: TRBJ2-2
CDR3: CASSFTGTGELFF
DNA: TGTGCCAGCAGCTTCACGGGGACCGGGGAGCTGTTTTTT

length: 13
V: TRBV5-5
size: .
D: .
J: TRBJ2-5
CDR3: CASSLQGMKTQYF
DNA: TGTGCCAGCAGCTTGCAGGGGATGAAGACCCAGTACTTC

length: 15
V: TRBV29-1
size: .
D: .
J: TRBJ2-3
CDR3: CSVEVSGSNPDTQYF
DNA: TGCAGCGTGGAAGTCTCAGGGTCCAACCCAGATACGCAGTATTTT

length: 15
V: TRBV30
size: .
D: TRBD2
J: TRBJ2-3
CDR3: CAWSVGAGGTDTQYF
DNA: TGTGCCTGGAGTGTAGGAGCGGGGGGCACAGATACGCAGTATTTT

length: 15
V: TRBV5-5
size: .
D: .
J: TRBJ2-1
CDR3: CASSSYLRGLHEQFF
DNA: TGTGCCAGCAGCTCATACCTACGAGGGCTCCATGAGCAGTTCTTC